This TCR beta chain stems from a study of T cell repertoires in cytomegalovirus infection. Study results and limitations: The ex vivo response was dominated by HLA-C-restricted CMV-specific TCR beta clonotypes.

This clonotype showed up just a few times. Its specificity is not known. TCRdb processed the reads anew with MiXCR; each CDR3 protein has one entry. This sample yields approximately 200,000 distinct CDR3 sequences, of which roughly 22% are seen a single time; around a sixth belongs to the top ten. The TCR comes from a human donor in good health (CMV status not recorded). Some clones in this sample may be carry-over from other donors' samples. The sample consisted of CD8+ T cells from PBMCs.

For the CDR3, the DNA is TGTGCCAGCAGCGCACAGGGAGCAGCTCGTCCTGGCTACACCTTC. Its protein product is CASSAQGAARPGYTF. The genes are TRBV25-1 and TRBJ1-2, with a possible D match to TRBD1 (6 bases). V gave up 6 bases and J gave up 7 bases, with 21 bases separating them. This CDR3 has 15 residues. CDR1 and CDR2 (germline): MGHDK, SYGVNS.